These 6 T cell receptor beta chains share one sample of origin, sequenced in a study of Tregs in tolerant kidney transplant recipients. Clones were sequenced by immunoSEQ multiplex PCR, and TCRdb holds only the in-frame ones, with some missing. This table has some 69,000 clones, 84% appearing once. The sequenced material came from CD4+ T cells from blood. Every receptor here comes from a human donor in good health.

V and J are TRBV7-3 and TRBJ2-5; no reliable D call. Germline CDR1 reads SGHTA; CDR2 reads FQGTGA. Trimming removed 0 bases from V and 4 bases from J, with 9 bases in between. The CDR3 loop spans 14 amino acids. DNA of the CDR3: TGTGCCAGCAGCTTAACACCGTCTATAGAGACCCAGTACTTC. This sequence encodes CASSLTPSIETQYF.

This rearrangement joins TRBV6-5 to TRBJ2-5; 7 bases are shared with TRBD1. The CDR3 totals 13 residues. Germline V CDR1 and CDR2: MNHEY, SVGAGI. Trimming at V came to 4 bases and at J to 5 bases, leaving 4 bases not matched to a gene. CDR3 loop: CASSWAQGETQYF. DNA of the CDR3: TGTGCCAGCAGTTGGGCACAGGGGGAGACCCAGTACTTC.

The CDR3 spells CASRPSGANVLTF. The DNA for the CDR3 is TGTGCCAGCAGACCCTCTGGGGCCAACGTCCTGACTTTC. The V call is TRBV6-1, the J call TRBJ2-6; D gene ambiguous. Germline V lookup: CDR1 MNHNS, CDR2 SASEGT. Trimming stripped 6 bases from V and 0 bases from J, with 3 bases between. The CDR3 covers 13 residues.

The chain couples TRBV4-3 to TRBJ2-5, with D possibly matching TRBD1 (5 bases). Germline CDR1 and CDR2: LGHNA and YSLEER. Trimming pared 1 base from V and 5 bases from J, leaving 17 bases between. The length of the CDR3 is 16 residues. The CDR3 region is CASSQGTTDEGETQYF. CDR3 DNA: TGCGCCAGCAGCCAAGGGACGACAGACGAAGGGGAGACCCAGTACTTC.

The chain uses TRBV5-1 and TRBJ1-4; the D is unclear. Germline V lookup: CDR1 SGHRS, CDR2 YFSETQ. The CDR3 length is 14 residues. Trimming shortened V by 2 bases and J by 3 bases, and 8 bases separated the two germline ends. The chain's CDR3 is CASSLQIPNEKLFF. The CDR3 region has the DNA TGCGCCAGCAGCTTACAGATCCCTAATGAAAAACTGTTTTTT. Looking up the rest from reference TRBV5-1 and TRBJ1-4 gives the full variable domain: KAGVTQTPRYLIKTRGQQVTLSCSPISGHRSVSWYQQTPGQGLQFLFEYFSETQRNKGNFPGRFSGRQFSNSRSEMNVSTLELGDSALYLCASSLQIPNEKLFFGSGTQLSVL.

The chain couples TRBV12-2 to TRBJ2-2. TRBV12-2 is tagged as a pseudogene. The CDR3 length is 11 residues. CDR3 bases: TGTGCAAGTCGCTTAGGCGGGGAGCTGTTTTTT. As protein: CASRLGGELFF.